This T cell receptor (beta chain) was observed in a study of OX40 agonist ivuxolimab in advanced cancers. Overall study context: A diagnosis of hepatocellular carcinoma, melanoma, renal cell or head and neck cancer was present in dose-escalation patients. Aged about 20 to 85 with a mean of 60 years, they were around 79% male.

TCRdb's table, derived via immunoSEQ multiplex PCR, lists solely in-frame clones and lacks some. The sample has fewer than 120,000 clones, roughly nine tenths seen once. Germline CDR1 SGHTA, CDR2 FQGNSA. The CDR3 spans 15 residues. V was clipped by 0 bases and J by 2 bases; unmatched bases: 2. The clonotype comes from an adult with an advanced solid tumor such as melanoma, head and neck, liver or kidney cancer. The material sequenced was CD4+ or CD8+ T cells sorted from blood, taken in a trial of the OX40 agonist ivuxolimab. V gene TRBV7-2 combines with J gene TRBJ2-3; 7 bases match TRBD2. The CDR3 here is CASSLAWDYTDTQYF. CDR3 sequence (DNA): TGTGCCAGCAGCTTAGCTTGGGACTACACAGATACGCAGTATTTT.